This TCR beta chain was captured in a study of cytomegalovirus exposure and HLA in healthy donors. In its sample, this clone was seen a few times. Germline V lookup: CDR1 GTSNPN, CDR2 SVGIG (reference sequence). V lost 4 bases and J lost 4, with 10 bases in between. The CDR3 spans 12 residues. The PCR employed 60 Vbeta primers together with 13 Jbeta primers. Here immunoSEQ multiplex PCR was the method, and the copy in TCRdb shows in-frame clones only, minus some. The sample records about 120,000 clones, approximately 78% being singletons. This clonotype originated in a man in his forties in good health and CMV-seronegative. Sequencing was carried out using PBMCs. The V gene is TRBV30, the J gene TRBJ1-2; possible D gene TRBD1, 5 bases. The CDR3 nucleotides are TGTGCCTGGACGGACACCGGCTATGGCTACACCTTC. Amino acid sequence: CAWTDTGYGYTF. The whole variable domain, filled in from reference TRBV30 and TRBJ1-2, reads SQTIHQWPATLVQPVGSPLSLECTVEGTSNPNLYWYRQAAGRGLQLLFYSVGIGQISSEVPQNLSASRPQDRQFILSSKKLLLSDSGFYLCAWTDTGYGYTFGSGTRLTVV.